The 28 T cell receptor beta chains reported below all come from one sample, sequenced in a study of beta chain features in type 1 diabetes. The study, taken as a whole, reports: When Type 1 diabetes patients were examined, their TCRB CDR3s proved moderately but significantly shorter in all four CD4+ subsets.

Expressed TCRB transcripts were sequenced because the isolated RNA had all been reverse transcribed beforehand. Produced via immunoSEQ multiplex PCR; TCRdb's table is partial and in-frame only. The table records approximately 44,000 clones, approximately 68% of them present only once. Their antigens are not known. Sequenced material: Tregs from blood. The receptor set was obtained from a woman under 30 with type 1 diabetes.

CDR3 bases: TGCGCCAGCAGGGCTAGGGCAGGGAAATACAATGAGCAGTTCTTC. Residues: CASRARAGKYNEQFF. The V gene is TRBV5-1, the J gene TRBJ2-1, with a weak D call TRBD1 (5 bases). The germline V gene encodes CDR1 SGHRS and CDR2 YFSETQ. With 5 bases removed from V and 4 bases from J, the gap between germline ends came to 16 bases. The CDR3 totals 15 residues.

This chain uses TRBV29-1 with TRBJ1-1; possible D gene TRBD1, 5 bases. Germline V gene sequence: CDR1 SQVTM, CDR2 ANQGSEA. CDR3 length equals 15 residues. V was trimmed by 5 bases and J by 5 bases, leaving 21 bases between them. The CDR3 region is CSVSLGTGVGTEAFF. The DNA for the CDR3 is TGCAGCGTTTCATTAGGGACGGGGGTGGGAACTGAAGCTTTCTTT.

In its sample, this clone was seen a few times. The chain has TRBV18 and TRBJ2-1, with TRBD1 as a possible D gene (7 bases). Between the trimmed V and J ends, which lost 2 bases and 6 bases, there was a span of 14 bases. The germline V gene has CDR1 KGHSH and CDR2 LQKENI. The CDR3 has 15 residues. The CDR3 protein is CASSPGSGGSNEQFF. Here the CDR3 DNA reads TGTGCCAGCTCACCAGGGTCAGGGGGGAGCAATGAGCAGTTCTTC.

This clone has more than one count but fewer than ten. The chain is built from TRBV11-2 and TRBJ1-1; no definite D call. The CDR3 extends over 12 amino acids. V shed 1 base and J shed 11 bases, with 11 bases lying between them. Germline V gene data show CDR1 as SGHAT and CDR2 as FQNNGV. The CDR3 nucleotides are TGTGCCAGCAGCTTAGCGCAGTATTGGGCTTTCTTT. It encodes CASSLAQYWAFF.

The gene calls are TRBV29-1 and TRBJ2-7; maybe TRBD2 (5 bases). The V gene's germline CDR1 is SQVTM and CDR2 ANQGSEA. This CDR3 is built from 14 residues. The V end was cut by 6 bases, the J end by 3 bases, with 18 bases between. In DNA form, the CDR3 reads TGCAGCGTGCGGAGTCCGGGATCGCGCTACGAGCAGTACTTC. Translation: CSVRSPGSRYEQYF.

This clone has a single count. The genes are TRBV10-3 and TRBJ2-7; tentative D call: TRBD2 (5 bases). Trimming removed 6 bases from V and 5 bases from J, with 14 bases in between. Germline V gene sequence: CDR1 ENHRY, CDR2 SYGVKD. The CDR3 covers 13 residues. The CDR3 sequence: CAIRPGGIDEQYF. Written as DNA, the CDR3 is TGTGCCATCAGGCCTGGAGGTATCGACGAGCAGTACTTC.

The V and J genes are TRBV6-5 and TRBJ1-4, with D tentatively TRBD1 (5 bases). V was trimmed by 5 bases and J by 8 bases, leaving 9 bases between them. Germline CDR1 and CDR2: MNHEY and SVGAGI. This CDR3 has 12 residues. The CDR3 coding sequence is TGTGCCAGCAGTCCAGGGAGGGAAAAACTGTTTTTT. It encodes CASSPGREKLFF.

Here the CDR3 reads CASSFGTGGSPLHF. The CDR3 coding sequence is TGTGCCAGCAGTTTCGGGACAGGGGGTTCACCCCTCCACTTT. The V call is TRBV27, the J call TRBJ1-6; the match to TRBD1 covers 11 bases. In germline, CDR1 is MNHEY, CDR2 SMNVEV (reference sequence). The CDR3 loop spans 14 amino acids. V shed 3 bases and J 9 bases; nucleotides not matched to a gene: 1.

The rearrangement joins TRBV27 to TRBJ2-3; D is perhaps TRBD2 (5 bases). CDR1 is MNHEY and CDR2 is SMNVEV in the germline V gene (reference sequence). V was cut by 6 bases and J by 2 bases, with 18 bases left in between. CDR3 length: 16 amino acids. The DNA for the CDR3 is TGTGCCAGCAGCCCTCCTGGACTTTACTCCACAGATACGCAGTATTTT. It yields the protein CASSPPGLYSTDTQYF.

This clone was recorded a few times. CDR3 sequence (DNA): TGTGCCAGCAGCATGGGCCCTGGGACAGGGCAAGAGACCCAGTACTTC. It encodes CASSMGPGTGQETQYF. This chain links TRBV7-2 with TRBJ2-5; 9 nucleotides agree with TRBD1. Germline trimming cut 5 bases from V and 2 bases from J; bases unmatched to any gene: 9. CDR3 length equals 16 residues. Germline V gene data show CDR1 as SGHTA and CDR2 as FQGNSA.

The chain joins TRBV28 to TRBJ1-3; D may be TRBD1 (5 bases). The CDR3 consists of 17 residues. Per germline, CDR1 MDHEN and CDR2 SYDVKM. V lost 2 bases to trimming and J lost 3 bases, with 17 bases between them. CDR3 coding DNA: TGTGCCAGCAGTTTAGCATCCGGGGCCGGGGGTGGAAACACCATATATTTT. Its protein product is CASSLASGAGGGNTIYF.

This chain joins TRBV6-6 and TRBJ2-3, with no clear D. V lost 2 bases to trimming and J lost 6 bases, with 6 bases between them. The CDR3 covers 12 residues. Germline V CDR1 and CDR2: MNHNY, SVGAGI (reference sequence). CDR3 nucleotide sequence: TGTGCCAGCAGTTACGCCGGTGATACGCAGTATTTT. Translation: CASSYAGDTQYF.

This sequence joins TRBV6-6 and TRBJ1-5; possibly TRBD1 for D (6 bases). Germline values: CDR1 MNHNY, CDR2 SVGAGI (reference sequence). Deletions cut 5 bases from V and 0 bases from J, with 8 bases between. This CDR3 comprises 14 residues. The CDR3 is CASSRTDSNQPQHF. The CDR3 nucleotides are TGTGCCAGCAGTCGGACAGATAGCAATCAGCCCCAGCATTTT.

The chain combines TRBV5-1 with TRBJ2-2; 7 bases match TRBD2. V dropped 1 base and J dropped 0; count of bases not matched to a gene: 3. The CDR3 extends over 16 amino acids. Germline V gives CDR1 SGHRS, CDR2 YFSETQ. The CDR3 coding sequence is TGCGCCAGCAGCTTGAGTCTAGCGGCGAACACCGGGGAGCTGTTTTTT. Protein sequence: CASSLSLAANTGELFF.

The chain is built from TRBV6-6 and TRBJ1-1; tentatively, D is TRBD1 (6 bases). The germline V gene encodes CDR1 MNHNY and CDR2 SVGAGI (reference sequence). The V end was cut by 6 bases, the J end by 6 bases, with 14 bases between. The CDR3 extends over 13 amino acids. The CDR3 sequence is CASRPQGIPEAFF. CDR3 sequence (DNA): TGTGCCAGCAGACCCCAGGGGATTCCTGAAGCTTTCTTT.

The V call is TRBV7-2, the J call TRBJ2-3; TRBD2 matches 7 bases. The V segment lost 1 base and the J segment 2 bases; nucleotides outside the gene matches: 3. Germline V gene data show CDR1 as SGHTA and CDR2 as FQGNSA. This CDR3 region has 15 residues. The CDR3 reads CASSLGAGNTDTQYF. CDR3 sequence (DNA): TGTGCCAGCAGCTTAGGAGCGGGGAACACAGATACGCAGTATTTT.

V and J are TRBV6-1 and TRBJ2-1; 9 bases match TRBD1. Germline CDR1 and CDR2: MNHNS and SASEGT. This CDR3 is 13 amino acids long. V trimming: 8 bases; J trimming: 8 bases; junction bases outside the gene matches: 7. The CDR3 is CASVLRTGDEQFF. The CDR3 nucleotides read TGTGCCAGCGTCCTTCGGACAGGGGATGAGCAGTTCTTC.

In its sample, this clone was seen a few times. V gene TRBV10-3 combines with J gene TRBJ2-5, with 8 nucleotides matching TRBD2. The CDR3 runs to 15 residues. V lost 7 bases, J lost 1 base, and 8 bases stayed unmatched. The germline CDR1 and CDR2 sequences are ENHRY and SYGVKD. The CDR3 DNA reads as TGTGCCATCAATGACCGGGGGGGGGCCCAAGAGACCCAGTACTTC. Protein product: CAINDRGGAQETQYF.

The chain employs TRBV7-3 and TRBJ2-3; TRBD2 agrees at 13 bases. Germline CDR1 and CDR2: SGHTA and FQGTGA. V trimming: 0 bases; J trimming: 1 base; junction bases outside the gene matches: 16. The CDR3 consists of 22 residues. The DNA for the CDR3 is TGTGCCAGCAGCTTAACAGGGGGGACTAGCGGGACAATGTACTACCGCACAGATACGCAGTATTTT. Translating it yields CASSLTGGTSGTMYYRTDTQYF. Combining the CDR3 with reference TRBV7-3 and TRBJ2-3 gives the whole variable domain GAGVSQTPSNKVTEKGKYVELRCDPISGHTALYWYRQSLGQGPEFLIYFQGTGAADDSGLPNDRFFAVRPEGSVSTLKIQRTERGDSAVYLCASSLTGGTSGTMYYRTDTQYFGPGTRLTVL.

V and J are TRBV7-2 and TRBJ2-7; 10 bases are a match to TRBD2. Germline lookup yields CDR1 SGHTA and CDR2 FQGNSA. This CDR3 contains 15 residues. The V gene end was trimmed by 4 bases and the J gene end by 5 bases; junction bases not matched to a gene: 8. CDR3 DNA: TGTGCCAGCAGCTCCCTAGCGGGGGTAGCGAACGAGCAGTACTTC. Amino acids: CASSSLAGVANEQYF.

The V call is TRBV5-4, the J call TRBJ1-1, with D tentatively TRBD1 (6 bases). The CDR3 contains 14 residues. The germline gives CDR1 SGHNT, CDR2 YYREEE (reference sequence). The V gene lost 3 bases and the J gene lost 2 bases, with 11 bases spanning the gap. The CDR3 spells CASSWGGYNTEAFF. CDR3 nucleotide sequence: TGTGCCAGCAGCTGGGGGGGCTATAACACTGAAGCTTTCTTT. Using reference TRBV5-4 and TRBJ1-1 for the parts outside the CDR3, the full variable domain is ETGVTQSPTHLIKTRGQQVTLRCSSQSGHNTVSWYQQALGQGPQFIFQYYREEENGRGNFPPRFSGLQFPNYSSELNVNALELDDSALYLCASSWGGYNTEAFFGQGTRLTVV.

The J gene is TRBJ2-7, the V gene TRBV7-2; 7 nucleotides match TRBD1. CDR1 and CDR2 from the germline V gene are SGHTA and FQGNSA. The CDR3 loop spans 13 amino acids. V was pared by 4 bases and J by 5 bases, with 5 bases of the junction left unmatched. CDR3: CASSSTTGHEQYF. For the CDR3, the DNA is TGTGCCAGCAGCTCAACGACAGGGCACGAGCAGTACTTC.

This clone was seen more than once but under ten times. CDR3 sequence (DNA): TGCGCCAGCACCCCTAGCGTCTACAATGAGCAGTTCTTC. Its protein is CASTPSVYNEQFF. The chain combines TRBV5-1 with TRBJ2-1; possible D gene TRBD2, 6 bases. V was shortened by 6 bases and J by 3 bases, with 10 bases between the two germline ends. Germline CDR1 reads SGHRS; CDR2 reads YFSETQ. This CDR3 is 13 amino acids long.

The rearrangement links TRBV5-1 to TRBJ1-5; TRBD1 aligns across 7 bases. The ends lost 3 bases at V and 3 bases at J; junction bases unmatched: 6. CDR1 is SGHRS and CDR2 is YFSETQ in the germline V gene. The CDR3 spans 15 residues. The DNA of the CDR3 is TGCGCCAGCAGCTCTACAGGGGCCGTCAATCAGCCCCAGCATTTT. This codes for CASSSTGAVNQPQHF.

This chain joins TRBV19 and TRBJ2-3; 9 nucleotides agree with TRBD2. Germline CDR1 and CDR2: LNHDA and SQIVND (reference sequence). The V and J ends lost 2 bases and 3 bases, in that order; junction bases with no gene match: 6. This CDR3 has 16 amino acids. The CDR3 protein is CASSIPAGGLTDTQYF. CDR3 coding DNA: TGTGCCAGTAGTATACCAGCGGGGGGTTTGACAGATACGCAGTATTTT.

The chain couples TRBV18 to TRBJ2-7, with D perhaps matching TRBD2 (6 bases). V was clipped by 5 bases and J by 0 bases, with 11 bases between them. CDR1 KGHSH and CDR2 LQKENI come from the germline V gene. The CDR3 length is 14 residues. The CDR3 DNA reads as TGTGCCAGCTCAGGAGGGACGGGCTCCTACGAGCAGTACTTC. Its translation is CASSGGTGSYEQYF.

This clone came up once. The chain couples TRBV29-1 to TRBJ2-7, with a tentative D call TRBD1 (5 bases). Germline V gene sequence: CDR1 SQVTM, CDR2 ANQGSEA. The CDR3 totals 13 residues. V was cut by 4 bases and J by 0 bases, with 10 bases left in between. The DNA of the CDR3 is TGCAGCGTTGGGGGCATTAGCTCCTACGAGCAGTACTTC. This translates into CSVGGISSYEQYF.

The CDR3 nucleotides read TGTGCCAGCAGCTTGAGAGGACACCGATACGAGCAGTACTTC. It translates to CASSLRGHRYEQYF. The chain combines TRBV5-6 with TRBJ2-7, with D maybe TRBD1 (5 bases). Looked up from germline, CDR1 is SGHDT and CDR2 is YYEEEE. V was pared by 1 base and J by 4 bases, with 12 bases between. This CDR3 region has 14 residues. Together with reference TRBV5-6 and TRBJ2-7, the CDR3 gives the full variable domain: DAGVTQSPTHLIKTRGQQVTLRCSPKSGHDTVSWYQQALGQGPQFIFQYYEEEERQRGNFPDRFSGHQFPNYSSELNVNALLLGDSALYLCASSLRGHRYEQYFGPGTRLTVT.